Following are 23 T cell receptor beta chains from one sample sequenced in a study of blood T cell repertoires in COVID-19. This table comes from immunoSEQ multiplex PCR, and its TCRdb copy is limited to in-frame clones, with some not included. The sample lists roughly 43,000 clones, 86% occurring once. The sample comprised peripheral blood. These receptors were taken from a man aged 55-75 years with active COVID-19.

This rearrangement joins TRBV12-5 to TRBJ1-6, with 8 bases lining up with TRBD1. The CDR3 is made up of 17 amino acids. The V segment lost 2 bases and the J segment 3 bases; nucleotides outside the gene matches: 6. Looked up from germline, CDR1 is LGHNT and CDR2 is FRNRAP. The CDR3 sequence is CASGLIPGQGYNSPLHF. The DNA for the CDR3 is TGTGCTAGTGGTTTGATCCCCGGACAGGGCTATAATTCACCCCTCCACTTT.

CDR3 DNA: TGTGCCAGCACCGGCCCCCGGGGACAGGGGGTCTACGAGCAGTACTTC. Amino acid sequence: CASTGPRGQGVYEQYF. The chain carries TRBV7-2 and TRBJ2-7; 11 bases fit TRBD1. J lost 3 bases, V lost 7 bases, and 11 bases had no gene match. The CDR3 is made up of 16 amino acids. Germline CDR1 and CDR2: SGHTA and FQGNSA.

J is TRBJ2-7 and V is TRBV11-2; 10 bases fit TRBD1. CDR3 length: 13 amino acids. Germline CDR1 SGHAT, CDR2 FQNNGV. Unmatched junction bases numbered 3, after V lost 6 bases and J lost 4 bases. The DNA for the CDR3 is TGTGCCAGCAGTCGACAGGGGGCATACGAGCAGTACTTC. It codes for CASSRQGAYEQYF.

This clone is a singleton in its sample. The genes are TRBV2 and TRBJ2-7, with TRBD1 matching over 7 bases. V lost 6 bases and J lost 3; bases outside the gene matches: 5. CDR1 SNHLY and CDR2 FYNNEI come from the germline V gene. The CDR3 is 13 amino acids. Here the CDR3 DNA reads TGTGCCAGCAGGACCGGGACAGTCTACGAGCAGTACTTC. Its protein is CASRTGTVYEQYF.

V and J are TRBV19 and TRBJ2-7, with 9 bases aligning to TRBD2. V gave up 6 bases and J gave up 1 base; unmatched junction bases: 4. This CDR3 has 14 residues. Germline lookup yields CDR1 LNHDA and CDR2 SQIVND (reference sequence). In DNA, the CDR3 is TGTGCCAGTAGCACTAGCGGGTGGTCCTACGAGCAGTACTTC. Translated: CASSTSGWSYEQYF.

This sequence joins TRBV6-6 and TRBJ1-1, with unresolved D. Germline values: CDR1 MNHNY, CDR2 SVGAGI (reference sequence). CDR3 length equals 14 residues. Trimming left V 0 bases short and J 0 bases short, with 5 bases between. CDR3 DNA: TGTGCCAGCAGTTACTCGGAGATGAACACTGAAGCTTTCTTT. Encoded protein: CASSYSEMNTEAFF.

The chain has TRBV6-2 or TRBV6-3 and TRBJ1-2; no clear D gene. The ends were cut back, 5 bases at V and 4 bases at J, with 20 bases in the middle. From germline, CDR1 is MNHEY and CDR2 SVGEGT. This CDR3 region has 16 residues. This chain's CDR3 is CASSPIDTESFYGYTF. The CDR3 DNA is TGTGCCAGCAGTCCAATTGACACAGAATCTTTCTATGGCTACACCTTC.

For the CDR3, the DNA is TGTGCCAGCAGCTCGGGACAGATAAATGAAAAACTGTTTTTT. The encoded protein is CASSSGQINEKLFF. The chain recombines TRBV5-8 with TRBJ1-4; 7 positions match TRBD1. The CDR3 is 14 residues long. Trimming at V came to 3 bases and at J to 5 bases, leaving 4 bases not matched to a gene. Germline V CDR1 and CDR2: SGHTS, YDEGEE.

CDR3 DNA: TGCGCCAGCAGCCAAGATGGAGAGGGAGCAGAGCAGTTCTTC. The encoded protein is CASSQDGEGAEQFF. The J gene is TRBJ2-1, the V gene TRBV4-1; D is possibly TRBD2 (5 bases). The CDR3 extends over 14 amino acids. Germline CDR1 and CDR2: MGHRA and YSYEKL. The V end was cut by 0 bases, the J end by 10 bases, with 13 bases between.

The chain carries TRBV6-2 or TRBV6-3 and TRBJ2-7, with 7 bases matching TRBD1. Germline CDR1 and CDR2: MNHEY and SVGEGT. This CDR3 is 14 amino acids long. After removal of 3 bases from V and 3 bases from J, the junction contained 5 bases not matched to a gene. The CDR3 region is CASSYEGARYEQYF. CDR3 DNA: TGTGCCAGCAGTTATGAGGGGGCGCGCTACGAGCAGTACTTC.

This chain uses TRBV19 with TRBJ2-7; TRBD2 matches at 7 bases. CDR1 and CDR2 (germline): LNHDA, SQIVND (reference sequence). The V and J ends lost 5 bases and 0 bases, in that order; junction bases with no gene match: 7. This CDR3 has 15 residues. The CDR3 DNA reads as TGTGCCAGTAGTTCTCAGAGCGGGACCTCCTACGAGCAGTACTTC. The encoded protein is CASSSQSGTSYEQYF.

This chain links TRBV6-1 with TRBJ2-4, with TRBD2 matching over 15 bases. J gave up 2 bases and V 4 bases, and 9 bases lay outside the gene matches. Germline lookup yields CDR1 MNHNS and CDR2 SASEGT. CDR3 length equals 19 residues. CDR3 loop: CASSAGLAGGSTPKNIQYF. CDR3 DNA: TGTGCCAGCAGTGCGGGACTAGCGGGAGGCTCAACACCCAAAAACATTCAGTACTTC.

The chain is built from TRBV7-9 and TRBJ1-1; D gene uncertain. Trimming left V 1 base short and J 11 bases short, with 8 bases between. Germline V gene sequence: CDR1 SEHNR, CDR2 FQNEAQ (reference sequence). The CDR3 has 11 residues. The CDR3 DNA follows: TGTGCCAGCAGCTTAGACGCGGGGGCTTTCTTT. It specifies CASSLDAGAFF.

There are a few counts of this clone. The V and J genes are TRBV5-1 and TRBJ2-1, with no clear D. Trimming left V 2 bases short and J 0 bases short, with 12 bases between. Germline CDR1 reads SGHRS; CDR2 reads YFSETQ. The CDR3 consists of 16 residues. The CDR3 loop reads CASSFPEVSSYNEQFF. In DNA form, the CDR3 reads TGCGCCAGCAGCTTCCCTGAGGTAAGCTCCTACAATGAGCAGTTCTTC. The full variable domain, its missing parts supplied by reference TRBV5-1 and TRBJ2-1, is KAGVTQTPRYLIKTRGQQVTLSCSPISGHRSVSWYQQTPGQGLQFLFEYFSETQRNKGNFPGRFSGRQFSNSRSEMNVSTLELGDSALYLCASSFPEVSSYNEQFFGPGTRLTVL.

This rearrangement joins TRBV5-1 to TRBJ2-3, with 13 nucleotides matching TRBD2. J gave up 2 bases and V 0 bases, and 6 bases lay outside the gene matches. The CDR3 extends over 18 amino acids. In germline, CDR1 is SGHRS, CDR2 YFSETQ. The CDR3: CASSLGLGTSGNTDTQYF. CDR3 sequence (DNA): TGCGCCAGCAGCTTGGGTCTGGGGACTAGCGGGAACACAGATACGCAGTATTTT.

V gene TRBV29-1 combines with J gene TRBJ1-1; no definite D call. The V gene's germline CDR1 is SQVTM and CDR2 ANQGSEA. Trimming cost V 7 bases and J 0 bases, with 18 bases left between them. The CDR3 is 15 amino acids. In nucleotides, the CDR3 is TGCAGCGCAAGGCCAGGAATAAACCTGAACACTGAAGCTTTCTTT. This encodes CSARPGINLNTEAFF. Together with reference TRBV29-1 and TRBJ1-1, the CDR3 gives the full variable domain: SAVISQKPSRDICQRGTSLTIQCQVDSQVTMMFWYRQQPGQSLTLIATANQGSEATYESGFVIDKFPISRPNLTFSTLTVSNMSPEDSSIYLCSARPGINLNTEAFFGQGTRLTVV.

The rearrangement uses TRBV3-1 (or the pseudogene TRBV3-2) and TRBJ2-3; 11 bases fit TRBD2. Germline lookup yields CDR1 LGHDT and CDR2 YNNKEL (reference sequence). This CDR3 is built from 14 residues. Trimming cost V 8 bases and J 4 bases; bases outside gene matches: 5. CDR3: CASGNSGRADTQYF. CDR3 in DNA: TGTGCCAGCGGTAATAGCGGGAGGGCAGATACGCAGTATTTT.

This clone is a singleton in its sample. The chain employs TRBV6-2 or TRBV6-3 and TRBJ2-5, with 14 positions matching TRBD2. V shed 6 bases and J 5 bases; nucleotides not matched to a gene: 8. Germline V gives CDR1 MNHEY, CDR2 SVGEGT. This CDR3 has 16 amino acids. In DNA, the CDR3 is TGTGCCAGCAGCCCCCGACTAGCGGGAGGGCCGGAGACCCAGTACTTC. This sequence encodes CASSPRLAGGPETQYF.

This chain's CDR3 is CASSPYRGPPMNTEAFF. The CDR3 DNA sequence: TGTGCCAGCAGCCCTTACAGGGGGCCGCCTATGAACACTGAAGCTTTCTTT. The chain employs TRBV7-2 and TRBJ1-1, with TRBD1 matching 9 bases. Looked up from germline, CDR1 is SGHTA and CDR2 is FQGNSA. The ends lost 5 bases at V and 0 bases at J; junction bases unmatched: 10. The CDR3 has 17 residues.

In this sample, this clone turned up once. The CDR3 protein is CASSSPGQGRLYGYTF. DNA of the CDR3: TGTGCCAGCAGTTCTCCGGGACAGGGAAGGTTGTATGGCTACACCTTC. The chain carries TRBV28 and TRBJ1-2; TRBD1 matches 9 bases. With 4 bases clipped from V and 5 bases from J, the junction kept 11 bases outside the gene matches. CDR1 is MDHEN and CDR2 is SYDVKM in the germline V gene. The CDR3 runs to 16 residues.

The chain employs TRBV11-2 and TRBJ1-3, with 7 nucleotides matching TRBD1. The CDR3 is 15 amino acids. V shed 5 bases and J 5 bases; nucleotides not matched to a gene: 9. Germline V gene sequence: CDR1 SGHAT, CDR2 FQNNGV. For the CDR3, the DNA is TGTGCCAGCAGCCCAAATTACAGGGGCCGAAACACCATATATTTT. It encodes CASSPNYRGRNTIYF.

V and J are TRBV19 and TRBJ1-1; the D is unclear. Trimming took 6 bases from V and 3 from J, leaving 20 bases between them. The CDR3 runs 16 residues. Germline values: CDR1 LNHDA, CDR2 SQIVND (reference sequence). DNA for the CDR3: TGTGCCAGTAGGACGGGCCGAGAGGGTTCGGACACTGAAGCTTTCTTT. Translation gives CASRTGREGSDTEAFF.

J is TRBJ2-1 and V is TRBV9; D remains unclear. The CDR3 contains 15 residues. Germline V lookup: CDR1 SGDLS, CDR2 YYNGEE. Trimming cost V 0 bases and J 11 bases, with 18 bases left between them. CDR3 sequence (DNA): TGTGCCAGCAGCGTAGCCCGAGAACCATATGTTAAGCAGTTCTTC. It specifies CASSVAREPYVKQFF.